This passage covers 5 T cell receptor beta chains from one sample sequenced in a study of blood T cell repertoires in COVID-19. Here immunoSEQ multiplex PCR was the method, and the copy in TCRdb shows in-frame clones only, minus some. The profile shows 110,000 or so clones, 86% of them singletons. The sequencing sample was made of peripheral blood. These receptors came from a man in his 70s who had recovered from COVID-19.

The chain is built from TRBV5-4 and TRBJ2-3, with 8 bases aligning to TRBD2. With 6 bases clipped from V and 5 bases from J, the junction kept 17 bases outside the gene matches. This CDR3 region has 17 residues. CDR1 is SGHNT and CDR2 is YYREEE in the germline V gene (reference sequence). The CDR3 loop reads CASKPPGGPRAIDTQYF. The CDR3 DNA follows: TGTGCCAGCAAACCCCCGGGAGGGCCAAGAGCGATAGATACGCAGTATTTT.

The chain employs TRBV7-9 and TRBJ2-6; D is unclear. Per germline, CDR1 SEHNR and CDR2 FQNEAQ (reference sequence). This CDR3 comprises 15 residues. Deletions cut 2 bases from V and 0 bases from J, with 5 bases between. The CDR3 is CASSLMYSGANVLTF. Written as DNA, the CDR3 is TGTGCCAGCAGCTTAATGTACTCTGGGGCCAACGTCCTGACTTTC.

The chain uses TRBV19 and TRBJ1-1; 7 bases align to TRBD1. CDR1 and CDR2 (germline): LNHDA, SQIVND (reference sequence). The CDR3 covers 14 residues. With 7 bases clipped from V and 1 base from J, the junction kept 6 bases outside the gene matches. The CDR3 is CASTAGTANTEAFF. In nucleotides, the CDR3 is TGTGCCAGTACCGCCGGGACAGCGAACACTGAAGCTTTCTTT.

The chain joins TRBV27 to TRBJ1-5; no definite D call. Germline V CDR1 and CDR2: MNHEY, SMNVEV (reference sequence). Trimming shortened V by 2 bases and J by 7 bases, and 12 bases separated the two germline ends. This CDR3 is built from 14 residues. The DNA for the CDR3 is TGTGCCAGCAGTTTACGGGCGGGAAACCAGCCCCAGCATTTT. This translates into CASSLRAGNQPQHF.

Here the CDR3 DNA reads TGTGCCAGCACCCCGGCAGGAAGCTCTGGAAACACCATATATTTT. Translation: CASTPAGSSGNTIYF. V is TRBV3-1 (or the pseudogene TRBV3-2) and J is TRBJ1-3; no clear D gene. V was cut by 7 bases and J by 0 bases, with 13 bases left in between. Germline V CDR1 and CDR2: LGHDT, YNNKEL (reference sequence). This CDR3 contains 15 residues.